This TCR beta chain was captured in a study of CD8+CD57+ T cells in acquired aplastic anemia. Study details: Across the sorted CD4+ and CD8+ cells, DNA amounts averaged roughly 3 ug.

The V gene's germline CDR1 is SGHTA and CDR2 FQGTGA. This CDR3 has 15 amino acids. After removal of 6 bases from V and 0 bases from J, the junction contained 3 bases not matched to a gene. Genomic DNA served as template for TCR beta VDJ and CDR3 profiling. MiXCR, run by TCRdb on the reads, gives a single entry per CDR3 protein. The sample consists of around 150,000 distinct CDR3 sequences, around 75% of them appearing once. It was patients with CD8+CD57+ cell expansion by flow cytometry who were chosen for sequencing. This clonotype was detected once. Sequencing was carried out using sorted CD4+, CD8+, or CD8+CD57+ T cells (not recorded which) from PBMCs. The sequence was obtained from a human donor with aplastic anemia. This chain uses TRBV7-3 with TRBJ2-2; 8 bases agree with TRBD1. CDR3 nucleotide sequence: TGTGCCAGCAGTGCACAGGGGGCGAACACCGGGGAGCTGTTTTTT. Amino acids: CASSAQGANTGELFF.